This TCR beta chain appears in the sequencing data of a study of graft-versus-host responses after intestinal transplantation. Whole-study context: All of the recipients had induction that used anti-thymocyte globulin, then tacrolimus and steroids for about 3 years. Broader study findings: High graft-versus-host to host-versus-graft clonal ratios were found in allografts of patients who had graft-donor T cell macrochimerism.

In germline, CDR1 is SGHRS, CDR2 YFSETQ. The length of the CDR3 is 16 residues. V lost 1 base to trimming and J lost 0 bases; unmatched junction nucleotides: 2. Sequenced by immunoSEQ multiplex PCR; TCRdb stores in-frame clones only, minus some. The top ten hold 0.18% of the sample, which has some 120,000 clones, 75% to 95% seen once. Details on this clone: The antigen remains undetermined.

Sequencing used unstimulated CD4+ T cells sorted from spleen or lymph node cells, obtained before intestinal transplant. This clonotype was obtained from a human donor who received an intestinal transplant. The chain employs TRBV5-1 and TRBJ1-3, with TRBD1 matching 9 bases. The CDR3 nucleotides are TGCGCCAGCAGCTTGTGGGACAGGGCCTCTGGAAACACCATATATTTT. Amino acids: CASSLWDRASGNTIYF.